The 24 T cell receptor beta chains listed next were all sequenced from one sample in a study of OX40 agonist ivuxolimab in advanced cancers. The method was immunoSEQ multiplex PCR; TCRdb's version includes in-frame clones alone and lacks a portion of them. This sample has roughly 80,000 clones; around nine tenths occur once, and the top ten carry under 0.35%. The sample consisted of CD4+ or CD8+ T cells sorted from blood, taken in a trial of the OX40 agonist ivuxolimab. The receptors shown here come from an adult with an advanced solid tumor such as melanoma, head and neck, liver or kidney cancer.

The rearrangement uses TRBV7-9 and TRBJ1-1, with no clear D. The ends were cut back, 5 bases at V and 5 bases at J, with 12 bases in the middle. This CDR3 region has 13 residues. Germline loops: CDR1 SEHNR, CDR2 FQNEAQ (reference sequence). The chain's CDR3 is CASSDTWRTEAFF. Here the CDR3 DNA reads TGTGCCAGCAGCGATACGTGGCGTACTGAAGCTTTCTTT.

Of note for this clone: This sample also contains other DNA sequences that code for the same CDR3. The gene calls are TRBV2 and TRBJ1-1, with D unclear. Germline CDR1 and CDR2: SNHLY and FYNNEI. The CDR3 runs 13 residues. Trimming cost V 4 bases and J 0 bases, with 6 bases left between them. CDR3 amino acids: CASSGNLNTEAFF. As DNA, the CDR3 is TGTGCCAGCAGTGGGAACTTGAACACTGAAGCTTTCTTT.

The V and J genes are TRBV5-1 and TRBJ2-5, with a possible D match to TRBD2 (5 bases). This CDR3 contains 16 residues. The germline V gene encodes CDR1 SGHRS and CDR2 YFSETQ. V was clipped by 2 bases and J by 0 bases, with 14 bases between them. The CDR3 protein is CASSLLQTGYQETQYF. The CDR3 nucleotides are TGCGCCAGCAGCTTACTTCAGACGGGGTACCAAGAGACCCAGTACTTC.

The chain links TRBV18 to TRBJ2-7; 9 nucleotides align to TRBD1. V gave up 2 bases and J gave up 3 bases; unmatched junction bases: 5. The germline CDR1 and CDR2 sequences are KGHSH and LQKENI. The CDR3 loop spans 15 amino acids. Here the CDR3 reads CASSPGGTGRYEQYF. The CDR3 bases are TGTGCCAGCTCACCAGGCGGGACAGGGCGCTACGAGCAGTACTTC.

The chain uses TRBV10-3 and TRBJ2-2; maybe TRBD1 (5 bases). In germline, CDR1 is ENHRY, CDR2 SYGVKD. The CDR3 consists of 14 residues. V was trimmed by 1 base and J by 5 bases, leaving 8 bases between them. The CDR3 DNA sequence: TGTGCCATCAGTGAGTTGGGGCGAACCGGGGAGCTGTTTTTT. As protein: CAISELGRTGELFF.

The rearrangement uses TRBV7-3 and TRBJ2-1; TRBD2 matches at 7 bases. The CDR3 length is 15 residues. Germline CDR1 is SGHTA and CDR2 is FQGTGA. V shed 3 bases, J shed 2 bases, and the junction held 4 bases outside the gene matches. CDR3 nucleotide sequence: TGTGCCAGCAGCTTGACCCGGGAGGCCTACAATGAGCAGTTCTTC. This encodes CASSLTREAYNEQFF.

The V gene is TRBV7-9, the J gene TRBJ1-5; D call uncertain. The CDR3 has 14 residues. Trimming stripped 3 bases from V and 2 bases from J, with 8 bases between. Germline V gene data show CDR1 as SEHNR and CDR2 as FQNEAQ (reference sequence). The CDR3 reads CASSLSGGNQPQHF. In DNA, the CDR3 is TGTGCCAGCAGCTTGTCCGGGGGCAATCAGCCCCAGCATTTT.

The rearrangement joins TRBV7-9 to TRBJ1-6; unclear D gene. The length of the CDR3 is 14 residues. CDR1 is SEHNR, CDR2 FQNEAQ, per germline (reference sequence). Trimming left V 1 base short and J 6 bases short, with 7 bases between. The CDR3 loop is CASSLDASNSPLHF. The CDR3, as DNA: TGTGCCAGCAGCTTAGACGCCTCTAATTCACCCCTCCACTTT. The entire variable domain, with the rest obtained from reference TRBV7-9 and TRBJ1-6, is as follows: DTGVSQNPRHKITKRGQNVTFRCDPISEHNRLYWYRQTLGQGPEFLTYFQNEAQLEKSRLLSDRFSAERPKGSFSTLEIQRTEQGDSAMYLCASSLDASNSPLHFGNGTRLTVT.

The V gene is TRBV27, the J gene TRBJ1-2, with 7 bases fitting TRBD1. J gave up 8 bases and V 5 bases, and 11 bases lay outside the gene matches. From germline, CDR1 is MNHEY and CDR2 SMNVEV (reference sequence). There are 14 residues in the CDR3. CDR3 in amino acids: CASSPRDSLGGYTF. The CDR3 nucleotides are TGTGCCAGCAGTCCCAGGGACAGTCTGGGAGGCTACACCTTC.

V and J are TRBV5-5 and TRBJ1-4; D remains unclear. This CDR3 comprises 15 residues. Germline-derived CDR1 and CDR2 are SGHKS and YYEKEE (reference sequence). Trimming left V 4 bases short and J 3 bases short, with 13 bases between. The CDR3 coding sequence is TGTGCCAGCAGCGGCGGGAAGGCGGCTAATGAAAAACTGTTTTTT. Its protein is CASSGGKAANEKLFF. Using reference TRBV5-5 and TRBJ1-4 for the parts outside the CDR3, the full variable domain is DAGVTQSPTHLIKTRGQQVTLRCSPISGHKSVSWYQQVLGQGPQFIFQYYEKEERGRGNFPDRFSARQFPNYSSELNVNALLLGDSALYLCASSGGKAANEKLFFGSGTQLSVL.

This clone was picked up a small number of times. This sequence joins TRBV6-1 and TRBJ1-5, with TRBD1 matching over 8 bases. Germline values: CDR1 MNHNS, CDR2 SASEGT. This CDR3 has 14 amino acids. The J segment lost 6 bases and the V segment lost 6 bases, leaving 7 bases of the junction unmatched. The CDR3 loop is CASSTDRVSQPQHF. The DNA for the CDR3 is TGTGCCAGCAGCACGGACAGGGTGTCTCAGCCCCAGCATTTT.

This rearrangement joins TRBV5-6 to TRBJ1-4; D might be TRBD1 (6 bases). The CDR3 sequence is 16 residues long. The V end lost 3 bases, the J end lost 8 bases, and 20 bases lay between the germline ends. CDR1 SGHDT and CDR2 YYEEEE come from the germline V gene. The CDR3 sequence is CASSSYRTAPREKLFF. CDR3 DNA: TGTGCCAGCAGCTCGTACCGGACAGCTCCGAGGGAAAAACTGTTTTTT.

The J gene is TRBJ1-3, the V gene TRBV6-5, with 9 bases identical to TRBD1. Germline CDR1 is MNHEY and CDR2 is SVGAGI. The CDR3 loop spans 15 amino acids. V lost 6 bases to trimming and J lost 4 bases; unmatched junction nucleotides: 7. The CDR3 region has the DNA TGTGCCAGCAGCCGCTCAACAGGGGGCGGAAACACCATATATTTT. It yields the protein CASSRSTGGGNTIYF.

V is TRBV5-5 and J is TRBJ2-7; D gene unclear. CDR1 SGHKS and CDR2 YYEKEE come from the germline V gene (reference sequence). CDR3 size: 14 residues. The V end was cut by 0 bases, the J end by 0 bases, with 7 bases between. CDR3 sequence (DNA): TGTGCCAGCAGCTTGGCCCGATTCTCCTACGAGCAGTACTTC. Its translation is CASSLARFSYEQYF.

The CDR3 loop is CASSITPTSNEQFF. The CDR3 nucleotides read TGTGCCAGCAGTATAACCCCGACTAGCAATGAGCAGTTCTTC. This sequence joins TRBV27 and TRBJ2-1, with a possible D match to TRBD2 (6 bases). Germline V gene lookup returns CDR1 MNHEY and CDR2 SMNVEV (reference sequence). V dropped 5 bases and J dropped 6 bases, with 14 bases sitting between them. The CDR3 has 14 amino acids.

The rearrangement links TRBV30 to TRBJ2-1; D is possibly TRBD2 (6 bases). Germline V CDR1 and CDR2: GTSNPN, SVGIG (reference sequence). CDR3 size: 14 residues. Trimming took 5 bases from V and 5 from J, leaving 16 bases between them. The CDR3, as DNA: TGTGCCTGGGCCCGGGACCGGAGGGACAATGAGCAGTTCTTC. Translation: CAWARDRRDNEQFF.

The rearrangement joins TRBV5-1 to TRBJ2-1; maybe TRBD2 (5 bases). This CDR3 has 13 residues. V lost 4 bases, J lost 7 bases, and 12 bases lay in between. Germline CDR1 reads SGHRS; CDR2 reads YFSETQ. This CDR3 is CASSNGRENEQFF. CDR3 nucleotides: TGCGCCAGCAGCAACGGAAGGGAGAATGAGCAGTTCTTC.

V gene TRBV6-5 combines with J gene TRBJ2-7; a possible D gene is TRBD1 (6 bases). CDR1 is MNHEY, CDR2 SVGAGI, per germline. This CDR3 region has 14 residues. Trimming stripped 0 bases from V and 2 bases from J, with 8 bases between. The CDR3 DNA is TGTGCCAGCAGTTACTCCCGGGACACCTACGAGCAGTACGTC. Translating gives CASSYSRDTYEQYV.

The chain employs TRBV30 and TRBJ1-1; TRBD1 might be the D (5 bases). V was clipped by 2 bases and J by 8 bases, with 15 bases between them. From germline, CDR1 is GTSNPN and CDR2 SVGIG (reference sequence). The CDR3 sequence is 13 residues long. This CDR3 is CAWSRVGAGEAFF. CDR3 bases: TGTGCCTGGAGTAGGGTTGGGGCAGGGGAAGCTTTCTTT.

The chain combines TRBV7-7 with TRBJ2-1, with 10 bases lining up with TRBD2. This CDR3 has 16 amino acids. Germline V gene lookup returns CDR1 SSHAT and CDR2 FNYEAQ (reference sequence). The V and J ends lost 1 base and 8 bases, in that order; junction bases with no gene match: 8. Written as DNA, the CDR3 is TGTGCCAGCAGCTTAGGAGCGGGAGGGCCCAGCGATGAGCAGTTCTTC. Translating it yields CASSLGAGGPSDEQFF.

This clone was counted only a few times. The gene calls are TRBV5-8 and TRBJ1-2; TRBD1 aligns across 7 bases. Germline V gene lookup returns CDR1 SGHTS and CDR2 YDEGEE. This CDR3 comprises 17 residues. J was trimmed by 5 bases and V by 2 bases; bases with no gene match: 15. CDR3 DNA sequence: TGTGCCAGCAGCTTTAGGCCAGGGGGACGTCTTTGGTATGGCTACACCTTC. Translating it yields CASSFRPGGRLWYGYTF.

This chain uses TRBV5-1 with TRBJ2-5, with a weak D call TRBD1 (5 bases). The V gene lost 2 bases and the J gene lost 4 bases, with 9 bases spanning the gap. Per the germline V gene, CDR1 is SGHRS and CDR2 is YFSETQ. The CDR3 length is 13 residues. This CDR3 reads CASSFLQGETQYF. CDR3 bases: TGCGCCAGCAGCTTTTTGCAGGGAGAGACCCAGTACTTC.

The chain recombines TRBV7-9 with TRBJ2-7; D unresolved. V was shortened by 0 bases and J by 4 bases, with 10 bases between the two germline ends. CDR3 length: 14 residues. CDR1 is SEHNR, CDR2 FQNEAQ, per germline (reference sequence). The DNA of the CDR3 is TGTGCCAGCAGCTTAGCTTCGACAACTTACGAGCAGTACGTC. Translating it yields CASSLASTTYEQYV.

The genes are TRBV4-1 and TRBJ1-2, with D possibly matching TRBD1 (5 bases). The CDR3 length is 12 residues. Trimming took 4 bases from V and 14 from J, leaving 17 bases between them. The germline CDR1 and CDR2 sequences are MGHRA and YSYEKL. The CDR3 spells CASSPPGGVGTF. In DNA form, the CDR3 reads TGCGCCAGCAGCCCCCCTGGGGGGGTGGGGACCTTC.